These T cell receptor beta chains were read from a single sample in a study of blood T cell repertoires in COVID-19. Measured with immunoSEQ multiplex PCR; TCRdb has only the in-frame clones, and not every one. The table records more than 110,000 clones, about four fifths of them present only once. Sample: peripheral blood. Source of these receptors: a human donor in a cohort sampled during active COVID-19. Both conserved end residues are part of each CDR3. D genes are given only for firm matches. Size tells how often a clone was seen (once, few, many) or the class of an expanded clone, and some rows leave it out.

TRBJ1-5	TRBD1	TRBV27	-	CASSLGQNQPQHF	TGTGCCAGCAGTTTGGGACAGAATCAGCCCCAGCATTTT
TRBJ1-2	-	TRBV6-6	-	CASSRGGGDGYTF	TGTGCCAGCAGTAGGGGGGGCGGGGATGGCTACACCTTC
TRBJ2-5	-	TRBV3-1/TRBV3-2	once	CASSQGGTGFRETQYF	TGTGCCAGCAGCCAAGGGGGAACAGGGTTTCGGGAGACCCAGTACTTC
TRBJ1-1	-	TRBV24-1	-	CATSDGTPGIQAFF	TGTGCCACCAGTGATGGAACCCCCGGGATCCAAGCTTTCTTT
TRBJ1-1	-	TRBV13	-	CASSLGGGDTEAFF	TGTGCCAGCAGCTTAGGTGGGGGGGACACTGAAGCTTTCTTT
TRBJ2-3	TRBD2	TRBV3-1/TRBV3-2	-	CASSQGTSGRLSDTQYF	TGTGCCAGCAGCCAAGGGACTAGCGGGAGGCTGAGCGATACGCAGTATTTT
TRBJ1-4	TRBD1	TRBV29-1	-	CSASGTGDEKLFF	TGCAGCGCCTCCGGGACAGGGGATGAAAAACTGTTTTTT
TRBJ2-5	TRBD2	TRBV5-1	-	CASSLGLNSGGGQTPQYF	TGCGCCAGCAGCTTGGGACTAAATAGCGGGGGGGGCCAGACCCCACAGTACTTC
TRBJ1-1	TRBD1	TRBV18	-	CASSSDRAATEAFF	TGTGCCAGCTCATCGGACAGGGCGGCCACTGAAGCTTTCTTT
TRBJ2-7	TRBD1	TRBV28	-	CASTYRGLGEQYF	TGTGCCAGCACCTACAGGGGGCTCGGAGAGCAGTACTTC
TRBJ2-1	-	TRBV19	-	CASSSPRGGNEQFF	TGTGCCAGTAGTAGCCCCCGAGGCGGTAATGAGCAGTTCTTC
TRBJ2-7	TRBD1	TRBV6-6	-	CASSQTGLSYEQYF	TGTGCCAGCAGCCAGACAGGGCTATCCTACGAGCAGTACTTC